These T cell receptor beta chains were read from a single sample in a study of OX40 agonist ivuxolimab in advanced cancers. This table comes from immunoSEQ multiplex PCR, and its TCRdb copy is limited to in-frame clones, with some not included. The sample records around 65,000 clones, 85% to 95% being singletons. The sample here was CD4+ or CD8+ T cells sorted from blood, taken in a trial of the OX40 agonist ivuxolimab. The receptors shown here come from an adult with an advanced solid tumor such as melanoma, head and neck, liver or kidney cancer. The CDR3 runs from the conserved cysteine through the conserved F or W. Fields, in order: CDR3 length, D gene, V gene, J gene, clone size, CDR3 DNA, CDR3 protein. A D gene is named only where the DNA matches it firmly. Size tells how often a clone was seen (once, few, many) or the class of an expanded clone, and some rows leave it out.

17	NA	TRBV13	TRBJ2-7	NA	TGTGCCAGCAGCGGCCGGGACTTTGACCTACCCTCCTACGAGCAGTACTTC	CASSGRDFDLPSYEQYF
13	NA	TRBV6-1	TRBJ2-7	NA	TGTGCCAGCAGCACCTACTTGGGCTACGAGCAGTACTTC	CASSTYLGYEQYF
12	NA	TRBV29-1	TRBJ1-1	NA	TGCAGCGTTGAAGTTTGGGGGACTGAAGCTTTCTTT	CSVEVWGTEAFF
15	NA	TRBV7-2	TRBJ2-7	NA	TGTGCCAGCAGCCCCTCACCCGGGGTTGCCTACGAGCAGTACTTC	CASSPSPGVAYEQYF
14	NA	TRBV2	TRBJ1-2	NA	TGTGCCAGCAGTGAAGATCCGGGCCTCTATGGCTACACCTTC	CASSEDPGLYGYTF
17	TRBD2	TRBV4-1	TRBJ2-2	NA	TGCGCCAGCAGCCAAGATGCGGCGGGGGGGCTAACCGGGGAGCTGTTTTTT	CASSQDAAGGLTGELFF
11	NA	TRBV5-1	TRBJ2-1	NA	TGCGCCAGCAGCGTTAACAATGAGCAGTTCTTC	CASSVNNEQFF
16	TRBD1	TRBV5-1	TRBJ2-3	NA	TGCGCCAGCAGCTTGAATTGGACAGGGGAAACAGATACGCAGTATTTT	CASSLNWTGETDTQYF
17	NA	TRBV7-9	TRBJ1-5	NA	TGTGCCAGCAGCGAATTTCACGCCCGGGAGGGCAATCAGCCCCAGCATTTT	CASSEFHAREGNQPQHF
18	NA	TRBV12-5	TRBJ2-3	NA	TGTGCTAGTGGTTTGGTAAAGTCAGGCCACGAAAGGACAGATACGCAGTATTTT	CASGLVKSGHERTDTQYF
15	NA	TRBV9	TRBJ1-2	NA	TGTGCCAGCAGCGTAGCCCGGGTGGCGGACTATGGCTACACCTTC	CASSVARVADYGYTF
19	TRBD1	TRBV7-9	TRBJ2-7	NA	TGTGCCAGCAGCTTAGCGCCGGGACAGGTTGCTTATCCAAGCTACGAGCAGTACTTC	CASSLAPGQVAYPSYEQYF
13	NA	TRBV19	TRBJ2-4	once	TGTGCCAGTAGTGTGGGGGCCAAAAACATTCAGTACTTC	CASSVGAKNIQYF
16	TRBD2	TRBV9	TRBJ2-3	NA	TGTGCCAGCAGCATCCCCAAAGCGGGAGGGCGAGATACGCAGTATTTT	CASSIPKAGGRDTQYF
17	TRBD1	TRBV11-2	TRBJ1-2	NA	TGTGCCAGCAGCTTGCCCGGGACAGGGGACACTAACTATGGCTACACCTTC	CASSLPGTGDTNYGYTF
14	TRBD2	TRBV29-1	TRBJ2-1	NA	TGCAGCGTTGAGACTAGCGGGATATACAATGAGCAGTTCTTC	CSVETSGIYNEQFF
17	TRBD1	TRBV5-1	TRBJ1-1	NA	TGCGCCAGCAGCTTGGAGGCGGGTGGCAGGGGGGACACTGAAGCTTTCTTT	CASSLEAGGRGDTEAFF
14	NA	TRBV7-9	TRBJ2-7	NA	TGTGCCAGCAGCGCACCGGGACGAGACTACGAGCAGTACTTC	CASSAPGRDYEQYF
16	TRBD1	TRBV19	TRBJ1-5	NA	TGTGCCAGTAGTATAGACCCGGGACAGGGAAGTCAGCCCCAGCATTTT	CASSIDPGQGSQPQHF
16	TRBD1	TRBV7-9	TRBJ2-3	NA	TGTGCCAGCAGCTTCGATTCAACAGGGGCCCCGGATACGCAGTATTTT	CASSFDSTGAPDTQYF
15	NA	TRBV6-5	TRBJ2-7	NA	TGTGCCAGCAGTTCGCCGGCCCGAGACCCCTACGAGCAGTACTTC	CASSSPARDPYEQYF
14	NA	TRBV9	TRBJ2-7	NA	TGTGCCAGCAGCGTAGAGGGACATACCTACGAGCAGTACTTC	CASSVEGHTYEQYF
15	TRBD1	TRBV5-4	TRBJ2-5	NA	TGTGCCAGCAGCTTGGGCGGACAGGGAAAAGAGACCCAGTACTTC	CASSLGGQGKETQYF
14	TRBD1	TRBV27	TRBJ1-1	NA	TGTGCCAGCAGTTTATCGACAGGGCAGACTGAAGCTTTCTTT	CASSLSTGQTEAFF
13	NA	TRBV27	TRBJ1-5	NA	TGTGCCAGCAGTTTCGGGGGTCTCCAGCCCCAGCATTTT	CASSFGGLQPQHF
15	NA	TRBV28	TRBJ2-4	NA	TGTGCCAGCATGGGCTTCGGGGTGGACAAAAACATTCAGTACTTC	CASMGFGVDKNIQYF
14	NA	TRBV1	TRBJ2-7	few	TGCACCAGCAGCCAAGCGGGGGGGCATCTCGAGCAGTACTTC	CTSSQAGGHLEQYF
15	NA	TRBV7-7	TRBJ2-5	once	TGTGCCAGCAGCTTAAGCTCACGAGGGCAGGAGACCCAGTACTTC	CASSLSSRGQETQYF
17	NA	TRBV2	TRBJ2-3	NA	TGTGCCAGCAGTGAAGCGCTTCGCAGGGGAGCCGCAGATACGCAGTATTTT	CASSEALRRGAADTQYF
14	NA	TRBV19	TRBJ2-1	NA	TGTGCCAGTAGTAAATATGGTCCCTACAATGAGCAGTTCTTC	CASSKYGPYNEQFF
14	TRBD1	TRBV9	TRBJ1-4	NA	TGTGCCAGCAGCGTTGAACAGGGGGGTGAAAAACTGTTTTTT	CASSVEQGGEKLFF
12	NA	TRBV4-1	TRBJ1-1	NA	TGCGCCAGCAGCCAAGGATCCTCTGAAGCTTTCTTT	CASSQGSSEAFF
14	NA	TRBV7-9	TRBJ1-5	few	TGTGCCAGCAGCTCGACAGGTAGCAATCAGCCCCAGCATTTT	CASSSTGSNQPQHF
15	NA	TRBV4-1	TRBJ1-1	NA	TGCGCCAGCAGCCAAGATTGGGCCCTGAACACTGAAGCTTTCTTT	CASSQDWALNTEAFF
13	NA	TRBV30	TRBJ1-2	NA	TGTGCCTGGAGTCCAGGGATTAACTATGGCTACACCTTC	CAWSPGINYGYTF
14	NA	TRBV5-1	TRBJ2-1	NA	TGCGCCAGCAGCTTGGTGACGGGATACAATGAGCAGTTCTTC	CASSLVTGYNEQFF
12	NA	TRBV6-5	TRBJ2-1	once	TGTGCCAGCAGCCCGGACAGTAGGGACCAGTTCTTC	CASSPDSRDQFF
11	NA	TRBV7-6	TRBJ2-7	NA	TGTGCCAGCAGCTTAGGGAGAGAGCAGTACTTC	CASSLGREQYF
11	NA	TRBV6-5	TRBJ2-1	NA	TGTGCCAGCAGTTTAGGTTATGAGCAGTTCTTC	CASSLGYEQFF
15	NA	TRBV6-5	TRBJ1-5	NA	TGTGCCAGCAGCCCGACGGTTGTTAGCAATCAGCCCCAGCATTTT	CASSPTVVSNQPQHF
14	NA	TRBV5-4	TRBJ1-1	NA	TGTGCCAGCAGCTTGAGGGGGGTCGATACTGAAGCTTTCTTT	CASSLRGVDTEAFF
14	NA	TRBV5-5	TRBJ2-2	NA	TGTGCCAGCAGATACGACAGGAGCACCGGGGAGCTGTTTTTT	CASRYDRSTGELFF